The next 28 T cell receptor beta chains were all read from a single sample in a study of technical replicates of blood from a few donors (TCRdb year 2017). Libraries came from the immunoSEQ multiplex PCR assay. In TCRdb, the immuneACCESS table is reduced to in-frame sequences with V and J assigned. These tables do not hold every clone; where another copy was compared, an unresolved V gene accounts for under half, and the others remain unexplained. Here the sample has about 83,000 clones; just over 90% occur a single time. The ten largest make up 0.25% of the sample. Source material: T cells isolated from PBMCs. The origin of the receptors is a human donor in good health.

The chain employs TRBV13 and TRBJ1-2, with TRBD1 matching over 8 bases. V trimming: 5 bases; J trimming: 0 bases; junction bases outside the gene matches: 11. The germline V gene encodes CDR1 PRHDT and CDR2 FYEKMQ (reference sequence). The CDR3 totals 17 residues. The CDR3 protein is CASSRTRDRKTNYGYTF. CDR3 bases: TGTGCCAGCAGCAGGACCCGGGACAGGAAAACTAACTATGGCTACACCTTC.

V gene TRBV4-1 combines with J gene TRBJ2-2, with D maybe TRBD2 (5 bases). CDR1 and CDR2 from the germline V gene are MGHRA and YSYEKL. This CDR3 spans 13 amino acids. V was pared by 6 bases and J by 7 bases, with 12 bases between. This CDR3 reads CASSLARGGELFF. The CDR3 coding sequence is TGCGCCAGCAGTCTAGCCCGGGGCGGGGAGCTGTTTTTT.

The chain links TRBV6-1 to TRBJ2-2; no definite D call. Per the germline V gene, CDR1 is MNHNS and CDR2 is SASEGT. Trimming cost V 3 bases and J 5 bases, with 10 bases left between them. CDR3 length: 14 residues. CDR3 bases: TGTGCCAGCAGTGACCAGAGGATGACCGGGGAGCTGTTTTTT. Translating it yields CASSDQRMTGELFF.

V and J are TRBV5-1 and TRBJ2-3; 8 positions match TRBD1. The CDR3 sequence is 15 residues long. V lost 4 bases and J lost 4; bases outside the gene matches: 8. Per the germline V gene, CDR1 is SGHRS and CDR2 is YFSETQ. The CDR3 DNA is TGCGCCAGCAGCACCCGGGACAGGCGTGCAGATACGCAGTATTTT. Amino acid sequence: CASSTRDRRADTQYF.

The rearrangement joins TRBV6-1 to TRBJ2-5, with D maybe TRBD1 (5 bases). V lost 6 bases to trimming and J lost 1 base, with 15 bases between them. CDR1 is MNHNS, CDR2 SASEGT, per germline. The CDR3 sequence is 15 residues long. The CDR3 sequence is CASRERIGVQETQYF. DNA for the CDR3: TGTGCCAGCAGAGAACGGATAGGGGTCCAAGAGACCCAGTACTTC.

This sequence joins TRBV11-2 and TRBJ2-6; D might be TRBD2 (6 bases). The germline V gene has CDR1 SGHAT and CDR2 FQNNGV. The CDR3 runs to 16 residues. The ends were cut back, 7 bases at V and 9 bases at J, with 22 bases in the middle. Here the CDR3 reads CASTSTDSRGINVLTF. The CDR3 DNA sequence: TGTGCCAGCACCTCTACCGACAGCCGGGGGATCAACGTCCTGACTTTC.

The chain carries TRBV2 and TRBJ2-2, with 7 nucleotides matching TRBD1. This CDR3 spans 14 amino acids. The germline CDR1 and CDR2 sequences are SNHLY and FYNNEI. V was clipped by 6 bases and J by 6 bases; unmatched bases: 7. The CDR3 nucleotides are TGTGCCAGCAGGTCCGGGACAGACGCCGGGGAGCTGTTTTTT. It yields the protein CASRSGTDAGELFF.

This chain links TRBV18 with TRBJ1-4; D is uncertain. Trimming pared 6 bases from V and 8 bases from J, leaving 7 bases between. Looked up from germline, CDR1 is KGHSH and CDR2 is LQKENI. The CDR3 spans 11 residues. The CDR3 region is CASSPGEKLFF. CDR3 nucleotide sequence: TGTGCCAGCTCGCCGGGGGAAAAACTGTTTTTT.

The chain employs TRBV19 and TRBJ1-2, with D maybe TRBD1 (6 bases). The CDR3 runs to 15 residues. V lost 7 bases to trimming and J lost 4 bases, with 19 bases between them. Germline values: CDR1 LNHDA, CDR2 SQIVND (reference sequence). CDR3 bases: TGTGCCAGTAATACCGGGACATCTGAGGGCTATGGCTACACCTTC. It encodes CASNTGTSEGYGYTF.

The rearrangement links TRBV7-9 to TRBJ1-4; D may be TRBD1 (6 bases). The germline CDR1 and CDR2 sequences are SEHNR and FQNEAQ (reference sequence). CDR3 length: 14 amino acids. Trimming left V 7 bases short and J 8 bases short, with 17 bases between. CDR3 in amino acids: CASTETGIGEKLFF. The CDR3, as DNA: TGTGCCAGCACAGAGACAGGAATCGGGGAAAAACTGTTTTTT.

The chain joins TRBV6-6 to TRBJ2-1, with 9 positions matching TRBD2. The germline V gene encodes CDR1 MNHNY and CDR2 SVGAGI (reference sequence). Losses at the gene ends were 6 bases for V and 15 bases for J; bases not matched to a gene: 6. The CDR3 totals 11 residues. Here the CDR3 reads CASSLAGLAFF. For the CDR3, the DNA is TGTGCCAGCAGCCTAGCGGGACTCGCGTTCTTC.

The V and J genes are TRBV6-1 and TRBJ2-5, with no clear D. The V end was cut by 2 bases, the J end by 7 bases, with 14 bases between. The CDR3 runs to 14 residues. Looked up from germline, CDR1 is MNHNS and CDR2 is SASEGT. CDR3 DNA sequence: TGTGCCAGCAGTGAACACACACCCGCTGGGACCCAGTACTTC. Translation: CASSEHTPAGTQYF.

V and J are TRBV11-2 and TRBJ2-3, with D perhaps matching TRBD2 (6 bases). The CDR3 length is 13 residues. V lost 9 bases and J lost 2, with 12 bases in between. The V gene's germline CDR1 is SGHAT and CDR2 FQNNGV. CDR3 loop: CASMGGYTDTQYF. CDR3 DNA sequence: TGTGCCAGTATGGGGGGATACACAGATACGCAGTATTTT.

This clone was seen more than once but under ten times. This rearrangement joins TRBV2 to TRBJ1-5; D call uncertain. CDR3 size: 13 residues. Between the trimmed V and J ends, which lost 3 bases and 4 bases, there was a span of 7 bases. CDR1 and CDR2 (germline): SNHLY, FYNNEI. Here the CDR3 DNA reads TGTGCCAGCAGTGACTCGGGAAATCAGCCCCAGCATTTT. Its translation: CASSDSGNQPQHF.

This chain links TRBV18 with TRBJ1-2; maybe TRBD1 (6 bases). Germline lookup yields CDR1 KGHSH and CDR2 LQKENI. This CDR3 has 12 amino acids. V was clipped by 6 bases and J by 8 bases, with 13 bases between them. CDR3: CASSPGGGGYTF. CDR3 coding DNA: TGTGCCAGCTCTCCAGGTGGGGGCGGCTACACCTTC.

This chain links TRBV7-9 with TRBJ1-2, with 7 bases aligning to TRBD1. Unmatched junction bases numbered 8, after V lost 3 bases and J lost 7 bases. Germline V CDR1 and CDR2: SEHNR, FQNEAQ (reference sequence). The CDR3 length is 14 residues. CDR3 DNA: TGTGCCAGCAGCTTGTCAGGGGGTGACGGTGGCTACACCTTC. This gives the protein CASSLSGGDGGYTF.

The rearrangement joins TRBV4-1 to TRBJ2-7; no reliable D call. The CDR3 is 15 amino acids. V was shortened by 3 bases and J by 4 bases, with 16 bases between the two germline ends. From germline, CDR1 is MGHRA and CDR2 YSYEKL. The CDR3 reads CASSHPTAGLYEQYF. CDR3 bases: TGCGCCAGCAGCCATCCGACTGCTGGCTTATACGAGCAGTACTTC.

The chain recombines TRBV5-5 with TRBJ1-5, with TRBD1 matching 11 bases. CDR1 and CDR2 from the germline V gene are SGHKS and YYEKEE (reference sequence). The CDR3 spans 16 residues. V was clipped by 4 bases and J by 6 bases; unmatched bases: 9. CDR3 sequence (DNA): TGTGCCAGCAGCACACAGGACAGGGGGCAAGTTCAGCCCCAGCATTTT. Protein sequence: CASSTQDRGQVQPQHF.

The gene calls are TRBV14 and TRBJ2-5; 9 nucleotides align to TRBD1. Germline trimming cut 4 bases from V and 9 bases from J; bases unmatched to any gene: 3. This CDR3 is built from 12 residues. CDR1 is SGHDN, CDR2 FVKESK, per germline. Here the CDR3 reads CASSPGTGSQYF. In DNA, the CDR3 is TGTGCCAGCAGCCCTGGGACAGGGTCCCAGTACTTC.

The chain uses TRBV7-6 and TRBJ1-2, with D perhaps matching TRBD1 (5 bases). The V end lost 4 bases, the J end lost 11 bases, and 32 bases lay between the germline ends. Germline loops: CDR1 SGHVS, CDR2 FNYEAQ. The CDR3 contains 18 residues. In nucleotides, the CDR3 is TGTGCCAGCAGCTCAGGCGGGATTCTGGCTTCCTCCGCGGGGGGATACACCTTC. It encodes CASSSGGILASSAGGYTF.

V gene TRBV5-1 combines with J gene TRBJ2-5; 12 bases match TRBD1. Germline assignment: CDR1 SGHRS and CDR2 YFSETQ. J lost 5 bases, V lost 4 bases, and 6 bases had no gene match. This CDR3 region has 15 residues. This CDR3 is CASSPGTGGGETQYF. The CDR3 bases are TGCGCCAGCAGCCCCGGGACAGGGGGCGGGGAGACCCAGTACTTC.

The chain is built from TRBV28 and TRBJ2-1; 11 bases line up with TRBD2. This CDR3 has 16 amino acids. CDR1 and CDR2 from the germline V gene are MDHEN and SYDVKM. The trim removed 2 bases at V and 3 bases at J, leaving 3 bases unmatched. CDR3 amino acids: CASSLRTSGSYNEQFF. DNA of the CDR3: TGTGCCAGCAGTTTACGAACTAGCGGGAGCTACAATGAGCAGTTCTTC. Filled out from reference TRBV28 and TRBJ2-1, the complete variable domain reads DVKVTQSSRYLVKRTGEKVFLECVQDMDHENMFWYRQDPGLGLRLIYFSYDVKMKEKGDIPEGYSVSREKKERFSLILESASTNQTSMYLCASSLRTSGSYNEQFFGPGTRLTVL.

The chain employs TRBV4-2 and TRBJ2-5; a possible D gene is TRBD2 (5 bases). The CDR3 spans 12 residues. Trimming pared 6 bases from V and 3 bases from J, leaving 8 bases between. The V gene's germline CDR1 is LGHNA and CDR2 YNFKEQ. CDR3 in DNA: TGTGCCAGCAGAGGACTGGAAGAGACCCAGTACTTC. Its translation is CASRGLEETQYF.

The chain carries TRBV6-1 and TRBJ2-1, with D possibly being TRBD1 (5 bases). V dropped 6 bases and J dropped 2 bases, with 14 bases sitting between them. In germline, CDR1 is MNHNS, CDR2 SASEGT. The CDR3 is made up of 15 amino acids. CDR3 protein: CASSQRGGPYNEQFF. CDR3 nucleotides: TGTGCCAGCAGCCAAAGGGGTGGGCCCTACAATGAGCAGTTCTTC.

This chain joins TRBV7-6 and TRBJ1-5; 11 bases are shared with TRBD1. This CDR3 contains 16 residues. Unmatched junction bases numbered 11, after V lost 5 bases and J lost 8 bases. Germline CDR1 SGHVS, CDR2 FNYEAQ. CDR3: CASSPWTGGGMEPQHF. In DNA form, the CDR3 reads TGTGCCAGCAGCCCGTGGACAGGGGGCGGAATGGAGCCCCAGCATTTT.

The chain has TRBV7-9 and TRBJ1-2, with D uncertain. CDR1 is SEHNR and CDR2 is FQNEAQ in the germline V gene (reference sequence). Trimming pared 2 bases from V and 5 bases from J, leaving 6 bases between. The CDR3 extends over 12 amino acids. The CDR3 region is CASSLTDYGYTF. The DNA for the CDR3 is TGTGCCAGCAGCTTAACAGATTATGGCTACACCTTC.

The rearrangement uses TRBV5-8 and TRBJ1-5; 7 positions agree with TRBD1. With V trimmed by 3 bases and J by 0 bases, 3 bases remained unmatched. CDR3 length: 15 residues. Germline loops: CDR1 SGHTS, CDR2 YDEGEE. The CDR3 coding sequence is TGTGCCAGCAGCTCGGGACAGAATAGCAATCAGCCCCAGCATTTT. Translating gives CASSSGQNSNQPQHF.

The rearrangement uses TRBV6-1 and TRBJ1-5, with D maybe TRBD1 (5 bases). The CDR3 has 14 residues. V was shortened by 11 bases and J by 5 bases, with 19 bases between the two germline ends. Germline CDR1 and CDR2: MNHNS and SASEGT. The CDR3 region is CALSTAGGHQPQHF. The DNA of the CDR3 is TGTGCCTTGAGCACCGCCGGGGGTCATCAGCCCCAGCATTTT.